This record covers a single TCR beta chain. Antigen unknown. These data are taken from a study of T-cell reconstitution after alpha-beta-depleted transplantation in children. During its preparation, the TCRbeta library received unique molecular identifiers. One entry per CDR3 protein, called by TCRdb with MiXCR from the PCR reads. The data show roughly 45,000 distinct CDR3 sequences, about 9% seen once. Study outcomes and limitations: Newly produced T cells mostly accounted for T-cell counts and diversity one year post-transplant.

This CDR3 has 18 residues. The source is a male patient between 2 and 15 years old who had a stem cell transplant for chronic granulomatous disease, so the T cells may come from the graft donor. The sequencing here drew on PBMCs, mostly from graft donor cells, taken 60 days after TCRalphabeta/CD19-depleted stem cell transplant. The chain has TRBV12-3 or TRBV12-4 and TRBJ2-7; 9 positions match TRBD2. DNA of the CDR3: TGTACCATCAGTTTCAGCGGGAGGCCCTTAAGGAGCTCCTACGAGCAGTACTTC. Translating gives CTISFSGRPLRSSYEQYF.